The entry below describes one TCR beta chain. CDR3 size: 14 residues. The V gene's germline CDR1 is ENHRY and CDR2 SYGVKD. The V and J ends lost 3 bases and 7 bases respectively, with 13 bases between them. Investigators reverse transcribed all isolated RNA, so they sequenced expressed TCRB transcripts. Clones were sequenced by immunoSEQ multiplex PCR, and TCRdb holds only the in-frame ones, with some missing. The data show 350,000 to 400,000 clones, with about 15% seen just once and about 0.02% held by the top ten. This specimen belongs to a study of beta chain features in type 1 diabetes. The sequenced sample was naive CD4+ T cells from blood. This chain uses TRBV10-3 with TRBJ2-1, with D perhaps matching TRBD2 (6 bases). This sequence was found in a woman between 18 and 30 years old in good health. The CDR3 sequence is CAISDQVAVNEQFF. The CDR3 DNA sequence: TGTGCCATCAGTGATCAGGTAGCGGTGAATGAGCAGTTCTTC.